The entry below describes one T cell receptor beta chain. The antigen remains unidentified. The germline V gene has CDR1 LNHDA and CDR2 SQIVND (reference sequence). V was trimmed by 5 bases and J by 1 base, leaving 14 bases between them. The CDR3 has 15 residues. With a J-beta primer mix and a sample-barcoded 5' primer, a second PCR ran about 7 to 12 cycles. TCRdb ran MiXCR on the 5' RACE reads and lists one entry per CDR3 protein. Counted here are hundreds of thousands of distinct CDR3 sequences, roughly 30% occurring once; the ten biggest clones make up about 16%. This sample was included in a study of blood T cells in healthy people across ages. The study's findings and limits: Bulk PBMC profiling left naive and antigen-experienced comparisons inconclusive.

Sequences were obtained from blood. This chain connects TRBV19 to TRBJ2-5; TRBD1 is a possible D gene (6 bases). The origin of this receptor is a woman older than 75 in good health. The CDR3 DNA follows: TGTGCCAGTAGTGTGGGGGCTCCCCCCCAAGAGACCCAGTACTTC. This gives the protein CASSVGAPPQETQYF.